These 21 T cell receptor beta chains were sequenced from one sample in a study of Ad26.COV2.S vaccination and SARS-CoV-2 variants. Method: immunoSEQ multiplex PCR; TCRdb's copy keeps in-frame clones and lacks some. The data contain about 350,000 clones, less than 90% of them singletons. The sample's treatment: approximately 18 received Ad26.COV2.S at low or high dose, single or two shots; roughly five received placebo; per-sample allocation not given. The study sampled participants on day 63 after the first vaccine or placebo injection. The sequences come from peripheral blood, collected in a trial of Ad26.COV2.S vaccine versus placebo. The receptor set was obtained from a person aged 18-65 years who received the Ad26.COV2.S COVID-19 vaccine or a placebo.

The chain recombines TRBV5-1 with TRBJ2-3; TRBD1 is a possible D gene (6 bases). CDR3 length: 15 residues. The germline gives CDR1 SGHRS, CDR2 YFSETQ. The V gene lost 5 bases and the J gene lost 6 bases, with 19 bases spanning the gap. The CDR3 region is CASRSETGPRDTQYF. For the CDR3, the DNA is TGCGCCAGCAGATCCGAGACAGGCCCCCGGGATACGCAGTATTTT.

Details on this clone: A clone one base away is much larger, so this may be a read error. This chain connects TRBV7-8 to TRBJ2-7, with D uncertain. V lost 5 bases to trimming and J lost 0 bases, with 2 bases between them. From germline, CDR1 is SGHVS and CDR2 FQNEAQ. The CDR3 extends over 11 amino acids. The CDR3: CASSASYEQYF. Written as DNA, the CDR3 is TGTGCCAGCAGCGCCTCCTACGAGCAGTACTTC.

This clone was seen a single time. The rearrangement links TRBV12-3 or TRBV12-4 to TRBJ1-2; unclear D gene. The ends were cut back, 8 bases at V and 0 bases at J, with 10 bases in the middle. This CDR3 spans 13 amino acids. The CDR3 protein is CASGSISNYGYTF. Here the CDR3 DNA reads TGTGCCAGCGGGTCCATTTCTAACTATGGCTACACCTTC.

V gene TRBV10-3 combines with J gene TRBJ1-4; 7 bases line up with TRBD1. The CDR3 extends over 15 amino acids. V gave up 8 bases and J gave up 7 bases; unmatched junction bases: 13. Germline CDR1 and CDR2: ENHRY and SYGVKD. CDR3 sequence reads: CAIASPETGIEKLFF. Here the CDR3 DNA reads TGTGCCATCGCTAGTCCCGAGACAGGGATTGAAAAACTGTTTTTT.

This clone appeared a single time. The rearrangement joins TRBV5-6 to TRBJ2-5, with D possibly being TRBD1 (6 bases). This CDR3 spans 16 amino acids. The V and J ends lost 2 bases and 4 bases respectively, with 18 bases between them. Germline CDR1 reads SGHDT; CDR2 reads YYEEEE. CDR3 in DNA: TGTGCCAGCAGCTTAAAAGGAGTGGGGGCGGGAGAGACCCAGTACTTC. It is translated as CASSLKGVGAGETQYF.

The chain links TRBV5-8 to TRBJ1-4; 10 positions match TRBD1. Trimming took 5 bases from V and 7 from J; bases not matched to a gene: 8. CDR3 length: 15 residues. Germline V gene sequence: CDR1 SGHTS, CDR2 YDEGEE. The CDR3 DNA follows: TGTGCCAGCAGTCCGGGACAGGGGATGGTTGAAAAACTGTTTTTT. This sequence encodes CASSPGQGMVEKLFF.

CDR3 in amino acids: CATSDSQTGQGSDEQYF. In nucleotides, the CDR3 is TGTGCCACCAGTGACTCACAAACGGGACAGGGTTCCGACGAGCAGTACTTC. This rearrangement joins TRBV24-1 to TRBJ2-7, with 9 bases identical to TRBD1. The CDR3 runs to 17 residues. V dropped 4 bases and J dropped 5; count of bases not matched to a gene: 14. Germline V gene data show CDR1 as KGHDR and CDR2 as SFDVKD.

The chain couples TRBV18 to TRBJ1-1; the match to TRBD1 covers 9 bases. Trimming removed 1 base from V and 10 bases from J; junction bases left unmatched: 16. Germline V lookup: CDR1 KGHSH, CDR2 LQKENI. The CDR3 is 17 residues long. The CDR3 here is CASSPRLLGQGTRGAFF. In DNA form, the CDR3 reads TGTGCCAGCTCACCACGTCTTCTGGGACAGGGCACCCGGGGAGCTTTCTTT.

The CDR3 sequence is CSVALAANEETQYF. Written as DNA, the CDR3 is TGCAGCGTTGCTCTAGCGGCGAACGAAGAGACCCAGTACTTC. The chain carries TRBV29-1 and TRBJ2-5, with 7 bases aligning to TRBD2. The CDR3 is made up of 14 amino acids. With 4 bases clipped from V and 3 bases from J, the junction kept 8 bases outside the gene matches. Germline V gives CDR1 SQVTM, CDR2 ANQGSEA.

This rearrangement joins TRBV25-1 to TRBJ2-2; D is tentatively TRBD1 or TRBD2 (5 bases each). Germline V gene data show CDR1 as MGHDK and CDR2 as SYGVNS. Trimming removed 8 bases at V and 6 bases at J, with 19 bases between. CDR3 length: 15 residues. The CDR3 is CASSDFYGTAGELFF. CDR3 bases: TGTGCCAGCTCGGACTTCTATGGGACCGCCGGGGAGCTGTTTTTT.

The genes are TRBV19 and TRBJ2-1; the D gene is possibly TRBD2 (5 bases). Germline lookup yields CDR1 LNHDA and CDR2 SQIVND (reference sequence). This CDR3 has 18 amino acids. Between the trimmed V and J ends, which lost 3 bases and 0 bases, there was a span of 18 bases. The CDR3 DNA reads TGTGCCAGTAGTATCGGCGAGGGCTATAGTGACTCCTACAATGAGCAGTTCTTC. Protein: CASSIGEGYSDSYNEQFF.

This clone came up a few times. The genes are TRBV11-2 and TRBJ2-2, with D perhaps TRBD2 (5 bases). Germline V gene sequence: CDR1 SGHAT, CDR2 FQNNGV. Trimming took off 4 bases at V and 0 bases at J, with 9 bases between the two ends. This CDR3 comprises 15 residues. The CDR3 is CASSSPGTNTGELFF. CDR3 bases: TGTGCCAGCAGCTCCCCCGGGACGAACACCGGGGAGCTGTTTTTT.

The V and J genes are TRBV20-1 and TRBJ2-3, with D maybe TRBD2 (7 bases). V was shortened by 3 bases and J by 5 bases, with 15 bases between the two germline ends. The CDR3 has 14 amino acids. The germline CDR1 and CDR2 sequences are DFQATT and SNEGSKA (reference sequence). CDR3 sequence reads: CSASPAGAGDTQYF. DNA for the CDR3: TGCAGTGCTAGTCCGGCGGGGGCGGGAGATACGCAGTATTTT.

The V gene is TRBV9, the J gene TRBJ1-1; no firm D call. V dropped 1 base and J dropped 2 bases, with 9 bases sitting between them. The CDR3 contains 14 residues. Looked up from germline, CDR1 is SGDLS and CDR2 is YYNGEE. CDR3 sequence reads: CASSVLDGNTEAFF. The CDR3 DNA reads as TGTGCCAGCAGCGTACTGGACGGAAACACTGAAGCTTTCTTT.

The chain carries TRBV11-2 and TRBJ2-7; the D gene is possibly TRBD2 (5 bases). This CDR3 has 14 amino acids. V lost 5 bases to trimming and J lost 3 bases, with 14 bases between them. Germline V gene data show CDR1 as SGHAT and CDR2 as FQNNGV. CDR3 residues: CASSPRTSIYEQYF. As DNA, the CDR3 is TGTGCCAGCAGCCCCCGGACTTCTATCTACGAGCAGTACTTC.

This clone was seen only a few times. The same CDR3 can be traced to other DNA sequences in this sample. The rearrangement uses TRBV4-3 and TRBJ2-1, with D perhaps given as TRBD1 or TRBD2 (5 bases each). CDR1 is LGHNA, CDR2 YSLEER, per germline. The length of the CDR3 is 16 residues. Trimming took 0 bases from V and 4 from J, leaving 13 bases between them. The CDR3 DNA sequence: TGCGCCAGCAGCCAAGAGGGGCGGAGCGGATACAATGAGCAGTTCTTC. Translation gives CASSQEGRSGYNEQFF.

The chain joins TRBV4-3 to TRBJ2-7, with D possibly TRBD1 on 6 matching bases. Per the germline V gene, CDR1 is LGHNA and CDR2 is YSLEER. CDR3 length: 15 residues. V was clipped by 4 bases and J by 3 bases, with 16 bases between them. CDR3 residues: CASSPEQGLFYEQYF. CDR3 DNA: TGCGCCAGCAGCCCCGAACAGGGCCTCTTCTACGAGCAGTACTTC.

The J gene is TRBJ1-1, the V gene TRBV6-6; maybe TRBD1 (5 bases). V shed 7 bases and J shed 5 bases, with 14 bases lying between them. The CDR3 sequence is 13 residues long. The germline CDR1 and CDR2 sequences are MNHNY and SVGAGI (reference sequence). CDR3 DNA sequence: TGTGCCAGCATCCCCGCGGGGCGAACTGAAGCTTTCTTT. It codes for CASIPAGRTEAFF.

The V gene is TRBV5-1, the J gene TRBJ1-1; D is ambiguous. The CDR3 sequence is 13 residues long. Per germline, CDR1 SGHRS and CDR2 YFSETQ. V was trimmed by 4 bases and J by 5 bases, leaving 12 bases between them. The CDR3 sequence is CASSVLEGTEAFF. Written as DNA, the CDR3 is TGCGCCAGCAGCGTGCTGGAGGGTACTGAAGCTTTCTTT.

The CDR3 coding sequence is TGCAGCGTTGAGCGGCCTTACTCTGGAAACACCATATATTTT. Translating gives CSVERPYSGNTIYF. The J gene is TRBJ1-3, the V gene TRBV29-1; D gene unclear. CDR1 is SQVTM, CDR2 ANQGSEA, per germline. Trimming shortened V by 3 bases and J by 0 bases, and 9 bases separated the two germline ends. CDR3 length: 14 amino acids.

CDR3 protein: CASSSKAPSGANVLTF. CDR3 bases: TGTGCCAGCTCATCGAAAGCTCCCTCTGGGGCCAACGTCCTGACTTTC. The V call is TRBV18, the J call TRBJ2-6, with D unresolved. The CDR3 runs to 16 residues. Per germline, CDR1 KGHSH and CDR2 LQKENI. V lost 5 bases and J 0 bases, leaving 11 bases between the germline ends.